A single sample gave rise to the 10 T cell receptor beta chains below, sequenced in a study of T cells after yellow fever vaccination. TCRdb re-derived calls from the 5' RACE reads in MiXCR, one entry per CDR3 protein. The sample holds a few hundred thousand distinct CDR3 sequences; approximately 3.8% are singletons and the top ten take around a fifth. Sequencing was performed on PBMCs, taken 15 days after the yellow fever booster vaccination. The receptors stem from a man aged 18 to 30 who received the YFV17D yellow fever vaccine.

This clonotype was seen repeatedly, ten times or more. CDR3 protein: CASSHRGSLAYEQYF. The CDR3 DNA is TGTGCCAGCAGCCATAGGGGCAGCCTCGCCTACGAGCAGTACTTC. The rearrangement uses TRBV3-1 and TRBJ2-7; D might be TRBD1 (5 bases). This CDR3 has 15 residues. Germline CDR1 LGHDT, CDR2 YNNKEL (reference sequence). The V end lost 3 bases, the J end lost 2 bases, and 14 bases lay between the germline ends.

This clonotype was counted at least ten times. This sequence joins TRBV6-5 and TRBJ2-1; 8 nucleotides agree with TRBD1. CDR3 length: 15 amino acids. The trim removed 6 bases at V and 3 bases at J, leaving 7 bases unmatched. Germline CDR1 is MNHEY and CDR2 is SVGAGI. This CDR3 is CASSSRTGLYNEQFF. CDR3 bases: TGTGCCAGCAGCTCTCGGACAGGGCTCTACAATGAGCAGTTCTTC.

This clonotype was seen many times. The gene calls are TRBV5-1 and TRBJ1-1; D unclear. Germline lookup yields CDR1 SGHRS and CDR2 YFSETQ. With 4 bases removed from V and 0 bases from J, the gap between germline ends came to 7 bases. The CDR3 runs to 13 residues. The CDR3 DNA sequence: TGCGCCAGCAGCCCCGAGCTGAACACTGAAGCTTTCTTT. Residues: CASSPELNTEAFF.

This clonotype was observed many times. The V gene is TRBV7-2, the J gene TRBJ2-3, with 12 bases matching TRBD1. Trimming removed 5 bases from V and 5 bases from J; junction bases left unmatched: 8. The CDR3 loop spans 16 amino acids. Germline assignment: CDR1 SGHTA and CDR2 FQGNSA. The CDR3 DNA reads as TGTGCCAGCAGCCCCCACCGGGACAGGGGGCGAGATACGCAGTATTTT. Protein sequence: CASSPHRDRGRDTQYF.

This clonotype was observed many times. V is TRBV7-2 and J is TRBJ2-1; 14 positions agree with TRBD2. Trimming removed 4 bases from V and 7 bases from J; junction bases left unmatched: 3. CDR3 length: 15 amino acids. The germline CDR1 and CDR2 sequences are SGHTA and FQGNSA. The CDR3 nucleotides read TGTGCCAGCAGCTCTCGGACTAGCGGGGGGAATGAGCAGTTCTTC. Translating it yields CASSSRTSGGNEQFF. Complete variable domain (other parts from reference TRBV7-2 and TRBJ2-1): GAGVSQSPSNKVTEKGKDVELRCDPISGHTALYWYRQSLGQGLEFLIYFQGNSAPDKSGLPSDRFSAERTGGSVSTLTIQRTQQEDSAVYLCASSSRTSGGNEQFFGPGTRLTVL.

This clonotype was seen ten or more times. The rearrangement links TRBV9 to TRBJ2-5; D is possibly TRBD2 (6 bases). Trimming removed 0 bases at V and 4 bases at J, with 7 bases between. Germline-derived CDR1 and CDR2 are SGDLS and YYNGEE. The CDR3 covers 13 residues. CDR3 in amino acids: CASSVGGVETQYF. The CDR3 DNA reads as TGTGCCAGCAGCGTAGGGGGGGTAGAGACCCAGTACTTC.

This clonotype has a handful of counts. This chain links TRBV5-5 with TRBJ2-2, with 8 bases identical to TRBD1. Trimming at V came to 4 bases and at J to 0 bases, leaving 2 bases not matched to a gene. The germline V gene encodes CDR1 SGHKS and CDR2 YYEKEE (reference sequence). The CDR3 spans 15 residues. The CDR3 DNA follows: TGTGCCAGCAGCCACAGGGGGTCGAACACCGGGGAGCTGTTTTTT. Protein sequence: CASSHRGSNTGELFF.

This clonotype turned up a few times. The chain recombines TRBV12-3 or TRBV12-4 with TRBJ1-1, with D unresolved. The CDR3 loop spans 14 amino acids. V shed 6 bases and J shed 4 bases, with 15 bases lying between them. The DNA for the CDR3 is TGTGCCAGCAGCCTCCGACTGTTGGGCACTGAAGCTTTCTTT. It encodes CASSLRLLGTEAFF.

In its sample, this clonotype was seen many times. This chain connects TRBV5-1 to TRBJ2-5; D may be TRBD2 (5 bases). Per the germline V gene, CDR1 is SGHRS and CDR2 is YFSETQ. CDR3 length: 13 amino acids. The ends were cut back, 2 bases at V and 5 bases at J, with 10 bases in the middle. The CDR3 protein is CASSFEGWETQYF. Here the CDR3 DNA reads TGCGCCAGCAGCTTCGAGGGTTGGGAGACCCAGTACTTC.

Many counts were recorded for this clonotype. The CDR3 DNA reads as TGTGCCAGCAGCTTAGCGCGGGGGGCAGGAGAGACCCAGTACTTC. Translation: CASSLARGAGETQYF. The chain employs TRBV7-7 and TRBJ2-5, with TRBD2 identical over 8 bases. CDR3 length: 15 residues. After removal of 0 bases from V and 4 bases from J, the junction contained 4 bases not matched to a gene. The germline V gene encodes CDR1 SSHAT and CDR2 FNYEAQ (reference sequence).